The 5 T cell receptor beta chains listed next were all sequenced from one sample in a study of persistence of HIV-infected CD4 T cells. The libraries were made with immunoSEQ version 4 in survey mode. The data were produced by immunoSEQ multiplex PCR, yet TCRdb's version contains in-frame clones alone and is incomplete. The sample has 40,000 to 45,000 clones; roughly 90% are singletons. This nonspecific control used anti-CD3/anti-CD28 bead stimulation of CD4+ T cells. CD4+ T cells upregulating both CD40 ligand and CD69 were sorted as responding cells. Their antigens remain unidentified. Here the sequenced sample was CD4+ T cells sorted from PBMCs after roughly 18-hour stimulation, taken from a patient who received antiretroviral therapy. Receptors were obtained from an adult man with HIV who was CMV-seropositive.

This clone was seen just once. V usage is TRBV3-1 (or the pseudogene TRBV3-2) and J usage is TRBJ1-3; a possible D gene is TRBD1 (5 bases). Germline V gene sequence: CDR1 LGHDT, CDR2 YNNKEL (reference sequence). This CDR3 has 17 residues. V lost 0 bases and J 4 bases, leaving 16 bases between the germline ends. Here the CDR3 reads CASSQDYRGTRGNTIYF. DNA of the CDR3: TGTGCCAGCAGCCAAGATTATCGGGGGACGCGCGGAAACACCATATATTTT.

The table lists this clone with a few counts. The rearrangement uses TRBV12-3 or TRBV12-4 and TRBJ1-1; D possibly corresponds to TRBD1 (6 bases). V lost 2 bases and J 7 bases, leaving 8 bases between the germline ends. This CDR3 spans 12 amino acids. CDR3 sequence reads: CASSLPGHEAFF. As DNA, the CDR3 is TGTGCCAGCAGTTTACCGGGACATGAAGCTTTCTTT.

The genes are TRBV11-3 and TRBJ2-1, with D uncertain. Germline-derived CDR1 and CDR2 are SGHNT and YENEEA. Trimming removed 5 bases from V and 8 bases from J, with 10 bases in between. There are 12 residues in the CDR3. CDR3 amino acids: CASSITTHEQFF. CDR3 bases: TGTGCCAGCAGCATTACCACACATGAGCAGTTCTTC.

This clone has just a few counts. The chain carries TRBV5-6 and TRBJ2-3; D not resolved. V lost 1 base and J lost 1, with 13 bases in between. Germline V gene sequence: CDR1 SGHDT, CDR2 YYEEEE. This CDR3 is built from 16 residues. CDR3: CASSLWPGDRTDTQYF. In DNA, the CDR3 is TGTGCCAGCAGCTTGTGGCCAGGTGATCGCACAGATACGCAGTATTTT.

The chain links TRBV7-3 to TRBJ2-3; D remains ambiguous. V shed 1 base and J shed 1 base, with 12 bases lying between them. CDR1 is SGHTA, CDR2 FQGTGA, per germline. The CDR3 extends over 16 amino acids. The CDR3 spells CASSLMGSPGTDTQYF. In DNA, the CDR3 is TGTGCCAGCAGCTTAATGGGCAGTCCTGGCACAGATACGCAGTATTTT.